The present entry profiles one T cell receptor beta chain with its context. Its antigen is as yet unknown. Preparing the TCRbeta library involved the use of unique molecular identifiers. TCRdb passed the PCR reads through MiXCR, listing each CDR3 protein once. Among 500,000 to 650,000 distinct CDR3 sequences listed, 10% to 15% were seen once. The data were obtained in a study of T-cell reconstitution after alpha-beta-depleted transplantation in children. CDR1 SGHTA and CDR2 FQGNSA come from the germline V gene. The ends were cut back, 4 bases at V and 2 bases at J, with 14 bases in the middle. This CDR3 is 15 amino acids long. Findings and caveats of the study: Some patients' high day-60 TCRbeta diversity was traced to surviving recipient T cells and thymic progenitors. Expanded graft clones, several hundred of them, were reportedly the source of alpha-beta T cells about two months after transplant.

The sequencing used PBMCs, mostly from graft donor cells, collected 360 days after TCRalphabeta/CD19-depleted stem cell transplant. This chain connects TRBV7-2 to TRBJ1-2, with D possibly being TRBD1 (6 bases). The sequence derives from a male patient aged 10 to 17 who had a stem cell transplant for acute myeloid leukemia, so the T cells may come from the graft donor. In DNA, the CDR3 is TGTGCCAGCAGCTCCACAGGGACACCGAACTATGGCTACACCTTC. This gives the protein CASSSTGTPNYGYTF.